The rows below give T cell receptor beta chains drawn from one sample of a study of blood T cells in healthy people across ages. TCRdb called the 5' RACE reads again in MiXCR, with one record for every CDR3 protein. This sample has roughly 1,000,000 distinct CDR3 sequences, with about 25% found just once. These same data were also listed under a study on T cells of mothers and their children.

Material for sequencing was blood. All receptors derive from a girl under 10 years old in good health. CDR3s include the opening cysteine and the closing phenylalanine or tryptophan. Each record gives: CDR3 length, J gene, D gene, clone size, V gene, CDR3 protein, CDR3 DNA. A D gene is named only where the DNA matches it firmly. Clone size is shown for a subset of rows, as once, few, many or a class of expanded clone.

CDR3 length: 14
J gene: TRBJ2-7
D gene: NA
clone size: few
V gene: TRBV11-2
CDR3 protein: CASSLGPQGNEQYF
CDR3 DNA: TGTGCCAGCAGCTTGGGCCCACAGGGAAACGAGCAGTACTTC

CDR3 length: 18
J gene: TRBJ2-4
D gene: NA
clone size: NA
V gene: TRBV4-3
CDR3 protein: CASSQDLRGVGSKNIQYF
CDR3 DNA: TGCGCCAGCAGCCAAGATCTCCGAGGGGTTGGTTCCAAAAACATTCAGTACTTC

CDR3 length: 15
J gene: TRBJ1-5
D gene: NA
clone size: few
V gene: TRBV6-2/TRBV6-3
CDR3 protein: CASKRFGQGNQPQHF
CDR3 DNA: TGTGCCAGCAAACGATTCGGGCAGGGCAATCAGCCCCAGCATTTT

CDR3 length: 12
J gene: TRBJ2-5
D gene: NA
clone size: NA
V gene: TRBV29-1
CDR3 protein: CSVDPVKETQYF
CDR3 DNA: TGCAGCGTTGATCCAGTAAAAGAGACCCAGTACTTC

CDR3 length: 14
J gene: TRBJ2-7
D gene: TRBD1
clone size: few
V gene: TRBV12-3/TRBV12-4
CDR3 protein: CASSPKGANYEQYF
CDR3 DNA: TGTGCCAGCAGTCCGAAGGGGGCGAACTACGAGCAGTACTTC

CDR3 length: 16
J gene: TRBJ2-1
D gene: TRBD2
clone size: NA
V gene: TRBV5-1
CDR3 protein: CASSALASASHNEQFF
CDR3 DNA: TGCGCCAGCAGTGCACTAGCGTCGGCCTCCCACAATGAGCAGTTCTTC

CDR3 length: 17
J gene: TRBJ1-1
D gene: NA
clone size: few
V gene: TRBV10-3
CDR3 protein: CAISEFPGTNMNTEAFF
CDR3 DNA: TGTGCCATCAGTGAATTCCCCGGGACAAACATGAACACTGAAGCTTTCTTT

CDR3 length: 13
J gene: TRBJ1-2
D gene: NA
clone size: NA
V gene: TRBV12-3/TRBV12-4
CDR3 protein: CASRSTANYGYTF
CDR3 DNA: TGTGCCAGCAGATCGACGGCTAACTATGGCTACACCTTC

CDR3 length: 14
J gene: TRBJ2-3
D gene: NA
clone size: few
V gene: TRBV7-9
CDR3 protein: CAASPPPNTDTQYF
CDR3 DNA: TGTGCCGCAAGCCCACCCCCGAACACAGATACGCAGTATTTT

CDR3 length: 13
J gene: TRBJ2-1
D gene: NA
clone size: NA
V gene: TRBV19
CDR3 protein: CASGMRAGNDQFF
CDR3 DNA: TGTGCCAGCGGTATGCGGGCGGGCAATGACCAGTTCTTC

CDR3 length: 13
J gene: TRBJ2-1
D gene: NA
clone size: few
V gene: TRBV28
CDR3 protein: CASSFGVSYEQFF
CDR3 DNA: TGTGCCAGCAGTTTTGGTGTGTCTTATGAGCAGTTCTTC

CDR3 length: 16
J gene: TRBJ2-1
D gene: NA
clone size: few
V gene: TRBV7-9
CDR3 protein: CASSLSDIAGYNEQFF
CDR3 DNA: TGTGCCAGCAGCTTATCTGATATTGCCGGCTACAATGAGCAGTTCTTC

CDR3 length: 12
J gene: TRBJ2-7
D gene: NA
clone size: NA
V gene: TRBV27
CDR3 protein: CASGTNTYEQYF
CDR3 DNA: TGTGCCAGCGGTACAAACACCTACGAGCAGTACTTC

CDR3 length: 15
J gene: TRBJ1-5
D gene: NA
clone size: NA
V gene: TRBV6-1
CDR3 protein: CASSEVIYSNQPQHF
CDR3 DNA: TGTGCCAGCAGTGAGGTTATTTATAGCAATCAGCCCCAGCATTTT

CDR3 length: 15
J gene: TRBJ2-1
D gene: TRBD2
clone size: NA
V gene: TRBV12-3/TRBV12-4
CDR3 protein: CASSRLAGDYNEQFF
CDR3 DNA: TGTGCCAGCAGTAGACTAGCGGGAGACTACAATGAGCAGTTCTTC

CDR3 length: 14
J gene: TRBJ2-7
D gene: TRBD1
clone size: few
V gene: TRBV12-3/TRBV12-4
CDR3 protein: CASSFGTGGSEQYF
CDR3 DNA: TGTGCCAGCAGCTTCGGGACAGGGGGCAGCGAGCAGTACTTC

CDR3 length: 16
J gene: TRBJ2-3
D gene: NA
clone size: few
V gene: TRBV7-2
CDR3 protein: CASSLSGGNHTDTQYF
CDR3 DNA: TGTGCCAGCAGCTTATCGGGGGGCAATCACACAGATACGCAGTATTTT

CDR3 length: 16
J gene: TRBJ2-1
D gene: TRBD1
clone size: NA
V gene: TRBV2
CDR3 protein: CASRTRQGAIYNEQFF
CDR3 DNA: TGTGCCAGCAGAACAAGACAGGGGGCGATTTACAATGAGCAGTTCTTC

CDR3 length: 16
J gene: TRBJ2-7
D gene: TRBD2
clone size: NA
V gene: TRBV5-6
CDR3 protein: CASSRTQSAGNYEQYF
CDR3 DNA: TGTGCCAGCAGCCGGACGCAGTCAGCGGGAAACTACGAGCAGTACTTC

CDR3 length: 19
J gene: TRBJ2-7
D gene: NA
clone size: few
V gene: TRBV7-6
CDR3 protein: CASSLQRSPGTTDSYEQYF
CDR3 DNA: TGTGCCAGCAGCCTCCAAAGATCACCCGGGACAACGGATTCCTACGAGCAGTACTTC

CDR3 length: 15
J gene: TRBJ2-2
D gene: NA
clone size: NA
V gene: TRBV2
CDR3 protein: CASSFGIRGTGELFF
CDR3 DNA: TGTGCCAGCAGTTTTGGGATTAGGGGCACCGGGGAGCTGTTTTTT

CDR3 length: 14
J gene: TRBJ2-5
D gene: NA
clone size: NA
V gene: TRBV6-5
CDR3 protein: CATPATGRLETQYF
CDR3 DNA: TGTGCCACCCCAGCTACAGGGAGACTAGAGACCCAGTACTTC

CDR3 length: 15
J gene: TRBJ2-1
D gene: NA
clone size: many
V gene: TRBV7-2
CDR3 protein: CASSFSASAGNEQFF
CDR3 DNA: TGTGCCAGCAGCTTTTCGGCTAGCGCGGGCAATGAGCAGTTCTTC

CDR3 length: 14
J gene: TRBJ2-7
D gene: NA
clone size: few
V gene: TRBV12-5
CDR3 protein: CASGFPGPPYEQYF
CDR3 DNA: TGTGCTAGTGGTTTTCCAGGTCCTCCCTACGAGCAGTACTTC

CDR3 length: 16
J gene: TRBJ2-1
D gene: TRBD2
clone size: few
V gene: TRBV4-2
CDR3 protein: CASSQGAGGPLDEQFF
CDR3 DNA: TGTGCCAGCAGCCAAGGAGCGGGAGGGCCTTTGGATGAGCAGTTCTTC

CDR3 length: 14
J gene: TRBJ2-3
D gene: NA
clone size: few
V gene: TRBV20-1
CDR3 protein: CSARGNLVTDTQYF
CDR3 DNA: TGCAGTGCTAGAGGGAACCTCGTGACAGATACGCAGTATTTT

CDR3 length: 14
J gene: TRBJ2-5
D gene: TRBD2
clone size: few
V gene: TRBV20-1
CDR3 protein: CSAKTPSGQETQYF
CDR3 DNA: TGCAGTGCTAAGACCCCTAGCGGCCAAGAGACCCAGTACTTC

CDR3 length: 16
J gene: TRBJ1-1
D gene: NA
clone size: few
V gene: TRBV27
CDR3 protein: CASSPTHQLRWTEAFF
CDR3 DNA: TGTGCCAGCAGTCCCACACATCAACTCAGGTGGACTGAAGCTTTCTTT

CDR3 length: 16
J gene: TRBJ2-5
D gene: TRBD2
clone size: few
V gene: TRBV20-1
CDR3 protein: CSAPNFMTSGQETQYF
CDR3 DNA: TGCAGTGCCCCGAATTTCATGACTAGCGGCCAAGAGACCCAGTACTTC

CDR3 length: 13
J gene: TRBJ1-2
D gene: NA
clone size: few
V gene: TRBV12-3/TRBV12-4
CDR3 protein: CATPRQDNYGYTF
CDR3 DNA: TGTGCCACCCCAAGGCAGGATAACTATGGCTACACCTTC

CDR3 length: 15
J gene: TRBJ2-1
D gene: TRBD2
clone size: NA
V gene: TRBV4-1
CDR3 protein: CASSQAGLAANEQFF
CDR3 DNA: TGCGCCAGCAGCCAAGCGGGACTAGCTGCTAATGAGCAGTTCTTC

CDR3 length: 14
J gene: TRBJ2-1
D gene: NA
clone size: NA
V gene: TRBV12-3/TRBV12-4
CDR3 protein: CASSFSTSVNEQFF
CDR3 DNA: TGTGCCAGCAGTTTTAGCACGAGTGTCAATGAGCAGTTCTTC

CDR3 length: 15
J gene: TRBJ2-7
D gene: NA
clone size: NA
V gene: TRBV27
CDR3 protein: CASSFGVGDLGEQYF
CDR3 DNA: TGTGCCAGCAGTTTCGGGGTAGGGGACTTAGGCGAGCAGTACTTC

CDR3 length: 15
J gene: TRBJ2-2
D gene: NA
clone size: NA
V gene: TRBV10-3
CDR3 protein: CAISVGAVDTGELFF
CDR3 DNA: TGTGCCATCAGTGTGGGGGCAGTGGACACCGGGGAGCTGTTTTTT

CDR3 length: 13
J gene: TRBJ1-1
D gene: NA
clone size: NA
V gene: TRBV15
CDR3 protein: CATREAGNTEAFF
CDR3 DNA: TGTGCCACCAGGGAGGCGGGGAACACTGAAGCTTTCTTT

CDR3 length: 16
J gene: TRBJ2-3
D gene: TRBD2
clone size: NA
V gene: TRBV9
CDR3 protein: CASSGRTSGGADTQYF
CDR3 DNA: TGTGCCAGCAGCGGAAGGACTAGCGGGGGTGCGGATACGCAGTATTTT

CDR3 length: 13
J gene: TRBJ1-2
D gene: NA
clone size: few
V gene: TRBV7-9
CDR3 protein: CASSATDYYGYTF
CDR3 DNA: TGTGCCAGCAGCGCGACAGACTACTATGGCTACACCTTC

CDR3 length: 17
J gene: TRBJ1-1
D gene: NA
clone size: few
V gene: TRBV7-9
CDR3 protein: CASSTLPGRVMNTEAFF
CDR3 DNA: TGTGCCAGCAGCACACTCCCTGGGAGGGTGATGAACACTGAAGCTTTCTTT

CDR3 length: 15
J gene: TRBJ2-1
D gene: TRBD1
clone size: NA
V gene: TRBV12-5
CDR3 protein: CASGLDRGSYNEQFF
CDR3 DNA: TGTGCTAGTGGTTTGGACAGGGGATCCTACAATGAGCAGTTCTTC

CDR3 length: 15
J gene: TRBJ1-1
D gene: TRBD1
clone size: NA
V gene: TRBV18
CDR3 protein: CASSQGTGGNTEAFF
CDR3 DNA: TGTGCCAGCTCGCAAGGGACAGGAGGGAACACTGAAGCTTTCTTT

CDR3 length: 15
J gene: TRBJ2-7
D gene: NA
clone size: few
V gene: TRBV5-1
CDR3 protein: CASSLSDHTLYEQYF
CDR3 DNA: TGCGCCAGCAGCTTGTCAGACCACACTTTGTACGAGCAGTACTTC

CDR3 length: 18
J gene: TRBJ1-3
D gene: TRBD1
clone size: few
V gene: TRBV7-9
CDR3 protein: CASSPIVRGQLRGNTIYF
CDR3 DNA: TGTGCCAGCAGCCCGATCGTTAGGGGACAGCTTAGAGGAAACACCATATATTTT

CDR3 length: 11
J gene: TRBJ2-4
D gene: NA
clone size: NA
V gene: TRBV25-1
CDR3 protein: CASSTSNIQYF
CDR3 DNA: TGTGCCAGCTCTACTAGTAACATTCAGTACTTC